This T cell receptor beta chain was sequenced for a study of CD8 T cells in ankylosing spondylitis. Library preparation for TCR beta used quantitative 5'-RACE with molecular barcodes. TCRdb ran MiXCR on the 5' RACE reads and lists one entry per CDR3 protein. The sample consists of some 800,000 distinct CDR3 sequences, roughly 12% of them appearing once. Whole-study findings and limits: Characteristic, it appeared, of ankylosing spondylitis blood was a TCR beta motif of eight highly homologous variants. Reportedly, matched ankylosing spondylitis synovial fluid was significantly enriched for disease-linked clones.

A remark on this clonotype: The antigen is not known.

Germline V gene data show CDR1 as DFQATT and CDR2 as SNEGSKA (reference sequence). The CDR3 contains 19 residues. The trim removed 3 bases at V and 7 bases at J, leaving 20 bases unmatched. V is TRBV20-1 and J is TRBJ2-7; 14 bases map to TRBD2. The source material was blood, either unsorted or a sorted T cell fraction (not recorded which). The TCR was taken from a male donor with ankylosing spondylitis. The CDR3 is CSARATGTSGSPPPWEQYF. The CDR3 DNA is TGCAGTGCTAGGGCTACCGGGACTAGCGGGAGTCCGCCTCCTTGGGAGCAGTACTTC.